The following is a T cell receptor beta chain sequence with its context. Its antigen is currently unknown. The entry originates in a study of cytomegalovirus exposure and HLA in healthy donors. General study results and limits: Rates of TCR association differed by HLA locus in a later analysis, with DRB1 highest and HLA-C lowest. The number of N-insertions in an Asian-associated ancestry cluster was reportedly below the approximately 680-donor mean in a later analysis.

PCR employed 60 Vbeta and 13 Jbeta primers. Some clones are missing from TCRdb's copy, which holds only in-frame ones; the method was immunoSEQ multiplex PCR. The data show about 78,000 clones, with roughly 64% seen just once and about 5.7% held by the top ten. Per the germline V gene, CDR1 is SGHDT and CDR2 is YYEEEE. The CDR3 runs 14 residues. With V trimmed by 3 bases and J by 7 bases, 1 base remained unmatched. This TCR was recovered from a young man in good health and CMV-seropositive. Sequenced material: PBMCs. V and J are TRBV5-6 and TRBJ2-1; the match to TRBD2 covers 13 bases. CDR3 protein: CASSSGLAGNEQFF. DNA for the CDR3: TGTGCCAGCAGCTCGGGACTAGCGGGGAATGAGCAGTTCTTC.